This T cell receptor (beta chain) appears in the sequencing data of a study of PD-1 blockade in classical Hodgkin lymphoma. Study conclusions and caveats: CD4+ TCR diversity, unlike CD8+, climbed significantly by C4D1. Diversity similar to that of newly diagnosed patients was seen at baseline in complete responders.

TCRdb keeps only in-frame clones here, not all; method: immunoSEQ multiplex PCR. The sample gives over 20,000 clones, 80% of which show up once; 7.2% is in the top ten. Germline CDR1 is SNHLY and CDR2 is FYNNEI. The CDR3 runs 13 residues. Comment on this clone: Its antigen is unidentified.

Stated time point: cycle 4 day 1 (C4D1), after around six weeks of nivolumab. Each patient relapsed following autologous stem cell transplantation, and prior brentuximab vedotin exposure differed. The study recorded best responses of complete response, partial response or progressive disease. The genes are TRBV2 and TRBJ2-7, with no clear D. This specimen was peripheral blood mononuclear cells (PBMCs), taken before the fourth cycle of nivolumab. The sequence came from a human donor with classical Hodgkin lymphoma. The CDR3 DNA reads as TGTGCTGGCGCGGCAGGTTTAGCCTACGAGCAGTACTTC. Amino acid sequence: CAGAAGLAYEQYF.